Listed here is a single T cell receptor beta chain. The antigen it recognizes is unknown. Qualities for individual bases were not recorded, and no much larger clone is one base off. These data belong to a study of shared clonotypes between healthy human individuals (dated by TCRdb to the early 2020s). With respect to the entire study: The cohort included three men and a couple of women between 18 and 49 years of age. For each donor, three plates each were used for CD4 naive and CD4 memory, two plates were used for CD8 naive, and one plate was used for CD8 memory. Blood TCR repertoires of a handful of healthy adults were deeply sequenced to estimate repertoire size and the extent of clonotype sharing between individuals. To increase sequencing depth and limit assay-specific biases, TCR repertoire library preparation and sequencing were carried out by different laboratories using diverse techniques. Per donor, leukapheresis produced somewhere between about 0.9 and 9 billion PBMCs. The paper's findings and limits, for the study overall: Because the study included only a small number of donors, the genetic and exposure-history diversity represented was limited. Sharing across a few donors was observed for around 5% of naive CD4, 3% to 4% of naive CD8, over 2% of memory CD4, and about 0.4% of memory CD8 clonotypes. Pairwise subsampling indicated that sequencing depth was expected to affect the degree of clonotype sharing among donors. Compared with non-shared clonotypes, the clonotypes found in all four sorted-subset donors had higher generation probabilities. Rarefaction of sorted-subset datasets indicated incomplete sequencing despite the large sequencing depth. Naive subsets generally had larger estimated clonotype richness than memory subsets. Sampling was restricted to blood, and TCR repertoires in tissue are likely to differ from TCR repertoires in blood.

TCR CDR3 regions were amplified from genomic DNA by multiplex PCR using the deep immunoSEQ assay. Genomic DNA extracted from each cell subset was distributed evenly over all wells of several immunoSEQ 96-well plates, and each plate served as one replicate. For sorted subsets, about 0.2 ug genomic DNA, equal to tens of thousands of T cell genomes, was loaded into each replicate PCR. Purified libraries were measured with a Qubit 3.0 fluorometer, size-checked on a Bioanalyzer 2100, and measured again with the KAPA Library Quantification kit. Every immunoSEQ 96-well plate was sequenced on a separate single-read 150-cycle Illumina NextSeq 550 flow cell. Regarding the original processing steps: Because the immunoSEQ output included only junctional sequences and no quality scores, the filtering could not be the same as the filtering used for full-length reads. Sequences were annotated with PyIR, a Python wrapper for IgBLAST v1.9, using IMGT germline references to assign V/J genes and CDR3. Reads were filtered out if the reads had weak V/J assignments (E-value above 1e-6), no CDR3, stop codons, out-of-frame junctions, or ambiguous translated residues. A V3J clonotype was defined by an identical inferred V gene, J gene, and CDR3 amino acid sequence. Percentage overlap between repertoires was computed as shared unique clonotypes divided by the size of the smaller repertoire. Richness of each repertoire was evaluated using RTK rarefaction, the Chao1 estimator, and Recon v2.1 estimates of unobserved clonotypes. Generation probabilities for all TCRbeta clonotypes obtained by the gDNA method from four donors were computed using OLGA. Not all clones reach the TCRdb copy of this immuneACCESS table, which keeps in-frame sequences only. Checked studies attribute under half of the gap to unresolved V genes and leave the rest unexplained. V and J calls and clone size come straight from that table; D and trimming were deduced from the DNA. The sample table contains roughly 590,000 clones; only one count was recorded for 95% to 96% of them. Of the sample, 0.11% falls within the top ten clones.

Counted from cysteine to phenylalanine, this CDR3 has 13 amino acids. Only the CDR3 portion is preserved as DNA: 39 bases, with reading frame beginning at the first base. Reading the germline V gene (reference sequence) gives CDR1 SEHNR and CDR2 FQNEAQ. CD8 naive samples consisted of CD45RO-negative cells that were positively selected for CCR7, yielding a CD45RA+CCR7+ population without TemRA cells. Donors were healthy HIV-negative adults with no recently reported acute infections or vaccinations. All donors were Caucasian adults living in Nashville, Tennessee, USA. Blood was obtained by leukapheresis, after which PBMCs were separated by Ficoll-Histopaque density gradient centrifugation and cryopreserved in liquid nitrogen vapor phase. Analytical flow cytometry was used to check the purity and quantity of every magnetically sorted T cell population. Each sorted fraction had its genomic DNA isolated and then quantified by UV absorbance on a Nanodrop 2000c.

This TCR was recovered from a woman between 25 and 40 years old in good health. Sequencing was performed on naive CD8+ T cells sorted from blood. What the cell subset or site label conveys for this sample: CD45RA+CCR7+. This chain joins TRBV7-9 to TRBJ2-7; tentative D gene TRBD2, with 6 bases matching. CDR3 sequence: CSFGPGDSYEQYF. The sequenced DNA: TGTTCCTTCGGCCCGGGGGACTCCTACGAGCAGTACTTC.